This TCR beta chain stems from a study of cytomegalovirus exposure and HLA in healthy donors. Study findings and constraints: Follow-up analysis later connected one missense variant in DCLRE1C with trimming of TCR beta V- and J-genes. The likely origin of a cluster of highly shared sequence variants was a sequencing artifact. Later work found that TCR association rates differed between HLA loci; DRB1 had the most and HLA-C the fewest.

Concerning this clone itself: No antigen is known for it. Other DNA sequences of this sample code for an identical CDR3.

This PCR relied on a set of 60 Vbeta primers and 13 Jbeta primers. Profiling relied on immunoSEQ multiplex PCR, and the TCRdb table lists in-frame clones only, not all of them. The sample holds tens of thousands of clones, 40% to 50% seen once. The receptor was isolated from a woman in her forties or fifties in good health and CMV-seronegative. Material: PBMCs.

The CDR3 is CAWSQGGGGGQPQHF. The CDR3 coding sequence is TGTGCCTGGAGCCAAGGTGGAGGGGGAGGGCAGCCCCAGCATTTT. This chain joins TRBV30 and TRBJ1-5; tentative D call: TRBD1 (6 bases). Germline V CDR1 and CDR2: GTSNPN, SVGIG (reference sequence). V shed 3 bases and J shed 7 bases, with 19 bases lying between them. CDR3 length: 15 amino acids.